Listed below are T cell receptor beta chains from one sample, sequenced in a study of T-cell memory formation after mild COVID-19. Each CDR3 protein is one row after TCRdb ran MiXCR on the 5' RACE reads. This sample has approximately 500,000 distinct CDR3 sequences, with about 23% found just once. Sequenced material: PBMCs or a T cell subset sorted from them (not recorded which). The source of these receptors is an adult woman who had mild COVID-19 (a few samples of this study predate the infection). Cell type and time point are not known. Each CDR3 is given with its conserved first and last residue. Each record gives: D gene, J gene, clone size, V gene, CDR3 DNA, CDR3 protein. D genes are given only for firm matches. Size tells how often a clone was seen (once, few, many) or the class of an expanded clone, and some rows leave it out.

.	TRBJ2-7	.	TRBV4-1	TGCGCCAGCAGCCTGCAGGGGAACCACGAGCAGTACTTC	CASSLQGNHEQYF
TRBD2	TRBJ2-1	few	TRBV9	TGTGCCAGCAGCGTAGGCTTTGGGACTAGCCTAAACAATGAGCAGTTCTTC	CASSVGFGTSLNNEQFF
TRBD1	TRBJ2-1	.	TRBV5-6	TGTGCCAGCAAACCGACAGGGGATTACAATGAGCAGTTCTTC	CASKPTGDYNEQFF
TRBD2	TRBJ2-3	.	TRBV7-9	TGTGCCAGCAGCGGAGCGGGACTCCCTACGCAGTATTTT	CASSGAGLPTQYF
.	TRBJ1-2	.	TRBV29-1	TGCAGCGTTGAAGATCGGACTGGACGCCAGGGAGACGGCTACACCTTC	CSVEDRTGRQGDGYTF
.	TRBJ1-5	.	TRBV19	TGTGCCAGTAGTATGGTGTGGGGCAATCAGCCCCAGCATTTT	CASSMVWGNQPQHF
.	TRBJ2-1	.	TRBV4-1	TGCGCCAGCAGCCAAGTTGCCTACAATGAGCAGTTCTTC	CASSQVAYNEQFF
.	TRBJ1-2	.	TRBV7-2	TGTGCCAGCAGCTTAGAACTGGCCGGTGGCTACACCTTC	CASSLELAGGYTF
.	TRBJ2-3	.	TRBV9	TGTGCCAGCAGCGTATCACTCCTTAGTACCACAGATACGCAGTATTTT	CASSVSLLSTTDTQYF
TRBD2	TRBJ2-3	many	TRBV25-1	TGTGCCAGCACTGAAGCCGCGGGGGGGACCACAGATACGCAGTATTTT	CASTEAAGGTTDTQYF
.	TRBJ2-7	.	TRBV5-1	TGCGCCAGCAGCCCGTTGAATACAGTGAGCGAGCAGTACTTC	CASSPLNTVSEQYF
TRBD2	TRBJ2-1	.	TRBV2	TGTGCCAGCAGTGAGTTAGCGGGAATGGCCAATGAGCAGTTCTTC	CASSELAGMANEQFF
.	TRBJ1-1	few	TRBV7-9	TGTGCCAGCAGCTTAGTTCAGGCCATGAACACTGAAGCTTTCTTT	CASSLVQAMNTEAFF
.	TRBJ2-3	few	TRBV7-6	TGTGCCAGCAGCTTAGATGCGGGCTCAGATACGCAGTATTTT	CASSLDAGSDTQYF
TRBD1	TRBJ1-4	.	TRBV4-2	TGTGCCAGCAGCCAACCTAACAGGGGGCTCCGTGCTGAAAAACTGTTTTTT	CASSQPNRGLRAEKLFF
.	TRBJ1-5	.	TRBV20-1	TGCAGTGCTAGTAGGCTGGGCAGTTATAGCAATCAGCCCCAGCATTTT	CSASRLGSYSNQPQHF
.	TRBJ1-5	.	TRBV12-3/TRBV12-4	TGTGCCAGCAGCCCAACGGGGCAGCATAATCAGCCCCAGCATTTT	CASSPTGQHNQPQHF
.	TRBJ1-6	few	TRBV7-9	TGTGCCAGCAGCATCCGGGACGGAGATTCACCCCTCCACTTT	CASSIRDGDSPLHF
.	TRBJ1-1	.	TRBV6-5	TGTGCCAGCCACAAGAACACTGAAGCTTTCTTT	CASHKNTEAFF
.	TRBJ2-1	.	TRBV29-1	TGCAGCGTTCCAGATTCAACCTACTCCTACAATGAGCAGTTCTTC	CSVPDSTYSYNEQFF
TRBD2	TRBJ2-1	.	TRBV4-1	TGCGCCAGCAGCCAAAGCGGGGGCTCATTCTATGAGCAGTTCTTC	CASSQSGGSFYEQFF
.	TRBJ2-7	many	TRBV6-1	TGTGCCAGCAGTGAGTGGTCGAGCTCCTACGAGCAGTACTTC	CASSEWSSSYEQYF
.	TRBJ1-2	few	TRBV7-9	TGTGCCAGCAGCTTAGTAGGGGTTAACTATGGCTACACCTTC	CASSLVGVNYGYTF
.	TRBJ1-2	once	TRBV29-1	TGCAGCACAGTTAGAGGGGATGGCTACACCTTC	CSTVRGDGYTF
.	TRBJ2-5	.	TRBV29-1	TGCAGCGTTAAAAAAGGGCAAGAGACCCAGTACTTC	CSVKKGQETQYF
.	TRBJ2-3	few	TRBV1	TGCACCAGGTTAAGCGGGAACACAGATACGCAGTATTTT	CTRLSGNTDTQYF
.	TRBJ1-4	.	TRBV4-1	TGCGCCAGCAGCCTAGGACTGATAACTAATGAAAAACTGTTTTTT	CASSLGLITNEKLFF
.	TRBJ2-7	.	TRBV6-2/TRBV6-3	TGTGCCAGCAGTTACCTCTTGAACGAGCAGTACTTC	CASSYLLNEQYF
TRBD2	TRBJ2-1	.	TRBV7-8	TGTGCCAGCAGCTTAGCGGACCGGACTAGGCAGCAGTTCTTC	CASSLADRTRQQFF
.	TRBJ2-7	few	TRBV15	TGTGCCACCAGCAGGGACGGAGACTACGAGCAGTACTTC	CATSRDGDYEQYF
.	TRBJ1-1	.	TRBV7-2	TGTGCCAGCAGCGAGATAAGGAACACTGAAGCTTTCTTT	CASSEIRNTEAFF
.	TRBJ1-6	once	TRBV7-6	TGTGCCAGCAGCCCCCGTCCGGATTCACCCCTCCACTTT	CASSPRPDSPLHF
.	TRBJ2-3	.	TRBV20-1	TGCAGTGCTAGAGATCGCACTTCAGATACGCAGTATTTT	CSARDRTSDTQYF
.	TRBJ2-1	few	TRBV24-1	TGTGCCACCAGTCAGGCTTCCGGTAACAATGAGCAGTTCTTC	CATSQASGNNEQFF
.	TRBJ2-7	.	TRBV19	TGTGCCAGTAGTCAGGAGGCACAGGGCAACTACGAGCAGTACTTC	CASSQEAQGNYEQYF
TRBD2	TRBJ2-7	few	TRBV4-3	TGCGCCAGCAGCCAAGAATATTTGGGAGGGGAGAGCTCCTACGAGCAGTACTTC	CASSQEYLGGESSYEQYF
.	TRBJ2-2	few	TRBV29-1	TGCAGCGTTGCAACCCCCGTAACCGGGGAGCTGTTTTTT	CSVATPVTGELFF
.	TRBJ2-2	.	TRBV24-1	TGTGCCACCAGTGTTGGGGACACCGGGGAGCTGTTTTTT	CATSVGDTGELFF
.	TRBJ2-5	.	TRBV18	TGTGCCAGCTCACCAAGCAATACACAGGGGACCCAGTACTTC	CASSPSNTQGTQYF
.	TRBJ2-7	few	TRBV20-1	TGCAGTGCTAGGGGGCGGGGACTGAGCTCCTACGAGCAGTACTTC	CSARGRGLSSYEQYF
.	TRBJ2-7	few	TRBV13	TGTGCCAGCAGCTTAAACAGGGCCTACGAGCAGTACTTC	CASSLNRAYEQYF
TRBD2	TRBJ2-7	.	TRBV3-1	TGTGCCAGCAGCTGGACTAGAGTTTCCTACGAGCAGTACTTC	CASSWTRVSYEQYF
.	TRBJ2-5	.	TRBV6-5	TGTGCCAGCAGTTATGCGGGGGCGTCACAAGAGACCCAGTACTTC	CASSYAGASQETQYF
TRBD1	TRBJ2-2	.	TRBV7-2	TGTGCCAGCAGCGGGGACAGGGTCATCACCGGGGAGCTGTTTTTT	CASSGDRVITGELFF
TRBD1	TRBJ2-2	.	TRBV7-9	TGTGCCAGCAGCTTAAGGACAGGCCCTTCGGCCGGGGAGCTGTTTTTT	CASSLRTGPSAGELFF
TRBD2	TRBJ2-1	.	TRBV7-2	TGTGCCAGCAGCTTAGGACTAGCGGGGGGGCTGGAACAGGTCTTC	CASSLGLAGGLEQVF
.	TRBJ2-7	few	TRBV5-6	TGTGCCAGCAGCCGTGACAGGATCGATTACGAGCAGTACTTC	CASSRDRIDYEQYF